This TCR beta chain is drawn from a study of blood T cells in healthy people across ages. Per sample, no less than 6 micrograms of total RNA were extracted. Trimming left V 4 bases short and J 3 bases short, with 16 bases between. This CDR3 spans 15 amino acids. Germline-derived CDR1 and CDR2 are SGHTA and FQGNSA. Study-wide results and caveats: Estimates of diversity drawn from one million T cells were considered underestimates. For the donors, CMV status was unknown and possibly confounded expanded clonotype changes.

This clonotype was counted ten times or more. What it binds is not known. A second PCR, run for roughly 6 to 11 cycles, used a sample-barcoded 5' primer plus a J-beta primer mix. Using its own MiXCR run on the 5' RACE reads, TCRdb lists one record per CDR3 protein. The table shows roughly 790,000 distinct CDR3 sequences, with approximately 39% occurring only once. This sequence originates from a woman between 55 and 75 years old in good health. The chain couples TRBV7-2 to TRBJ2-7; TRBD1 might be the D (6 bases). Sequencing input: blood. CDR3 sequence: CASSSGTMDLYEQYF. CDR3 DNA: TGTGCCAGCAGCTCCGGGACAATGGACCTCTACGAGCAGTACTTC.